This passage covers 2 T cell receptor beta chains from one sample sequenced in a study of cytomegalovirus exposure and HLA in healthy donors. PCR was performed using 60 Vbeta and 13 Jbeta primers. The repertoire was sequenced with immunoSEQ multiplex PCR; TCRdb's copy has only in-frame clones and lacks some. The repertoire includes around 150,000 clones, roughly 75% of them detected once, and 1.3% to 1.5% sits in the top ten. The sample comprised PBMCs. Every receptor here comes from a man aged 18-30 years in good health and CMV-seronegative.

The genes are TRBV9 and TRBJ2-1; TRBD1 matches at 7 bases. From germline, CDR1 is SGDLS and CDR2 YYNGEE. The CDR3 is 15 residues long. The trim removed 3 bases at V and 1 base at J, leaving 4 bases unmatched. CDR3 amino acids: CASSEGTVSYNEQFF. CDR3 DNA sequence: TGTGCCAGCAGCGAGGGGACAGTTTCCTACAATGAGCAGTTCTTC.

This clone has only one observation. CDR3 residues: CASSGWTGGSDEQYF. The CDR3 DNA reads as TGTGCCAGCAGCGGATGGACAGGGGGTAGCGACGAGCAGTACTTC. The V call is TRBV7-2, the J call TRBJ2-7; 10 bases align to TRBD1. Germline V gives CDR1 SGHTA, CDR2 FQGNSA. The CDR3 loop spans 15 amino acids. The J segment lost 5 bases and the V segment lost 5 bases, leaving 9 bases of the junction unmatched.